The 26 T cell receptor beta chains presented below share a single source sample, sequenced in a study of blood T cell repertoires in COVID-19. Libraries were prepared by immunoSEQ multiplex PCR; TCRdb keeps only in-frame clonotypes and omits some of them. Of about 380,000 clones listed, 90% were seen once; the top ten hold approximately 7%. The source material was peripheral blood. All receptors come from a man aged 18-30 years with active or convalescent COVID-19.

CDR3: CASSLRGFETQYF. The CDR3 DNA reads as TGTGCCAGCAGCTTGAGGGGGTTCGAGACCCAGTACTTC. The J gene is TRBJ2-5, the V gene TRBV5-4; a possible D gene is TRBD1 (6 bases). With 1 base removed from V and 5 bases from J, the gap between germline ends came to 9 bases. The CDR3 contains 13 residues. CDR1 and CDR2 from the germline V gene are SGHNT and YYREEE (reference sequence).

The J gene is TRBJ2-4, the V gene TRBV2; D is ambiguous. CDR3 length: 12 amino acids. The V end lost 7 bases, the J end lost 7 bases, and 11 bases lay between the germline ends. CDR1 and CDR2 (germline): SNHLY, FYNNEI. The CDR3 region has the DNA TGTGCCAGCACCCTGACTGGGAACATTCAGTACTTC. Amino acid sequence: CASTLTGNIQYF.

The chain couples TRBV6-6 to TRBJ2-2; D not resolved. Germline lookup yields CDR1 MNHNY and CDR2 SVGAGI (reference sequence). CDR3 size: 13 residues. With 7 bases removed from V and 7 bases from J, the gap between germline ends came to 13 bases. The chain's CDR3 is CASTHPRDGELFF. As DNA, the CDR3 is TGTGCCAGCACCCACCCCCGAGACGGGGAGCTGTTTTTT.

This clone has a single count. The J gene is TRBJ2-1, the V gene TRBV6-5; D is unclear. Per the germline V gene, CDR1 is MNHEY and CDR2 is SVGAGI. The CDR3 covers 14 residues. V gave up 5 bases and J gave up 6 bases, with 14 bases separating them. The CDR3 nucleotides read TGTGCCAGCAGTCGACAAAGCATTGGCAATGAGCAGTTCTTC. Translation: CASSRQSIGNEQFF.

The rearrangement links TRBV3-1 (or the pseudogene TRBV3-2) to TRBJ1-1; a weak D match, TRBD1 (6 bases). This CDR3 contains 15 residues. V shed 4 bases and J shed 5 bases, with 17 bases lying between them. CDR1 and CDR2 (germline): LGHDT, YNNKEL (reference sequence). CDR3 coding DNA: TGTGCCAGCAGCCTCGCTGGACAGTACGGAACTGAAGCTTTCTTT. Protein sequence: CASSLAGQYGTEAFF.

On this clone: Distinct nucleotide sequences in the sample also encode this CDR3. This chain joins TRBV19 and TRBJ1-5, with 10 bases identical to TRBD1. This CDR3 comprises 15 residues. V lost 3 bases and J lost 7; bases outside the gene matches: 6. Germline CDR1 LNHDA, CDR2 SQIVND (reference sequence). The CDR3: CASSIGDRGLQPQHF. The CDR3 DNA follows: TGTGCCAGTAGTATTGGGGACAGGGGTTTACAGCCCCAGCATTTT.

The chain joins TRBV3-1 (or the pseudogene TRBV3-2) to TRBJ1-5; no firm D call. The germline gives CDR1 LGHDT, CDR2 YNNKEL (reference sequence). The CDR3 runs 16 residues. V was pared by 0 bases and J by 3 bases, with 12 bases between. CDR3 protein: CASSQDIGTNNQPQHF. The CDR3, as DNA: TGTGCCAGCAGCCAAGATATTGGCACGAACAATCAGCCCCAGCATTTT.

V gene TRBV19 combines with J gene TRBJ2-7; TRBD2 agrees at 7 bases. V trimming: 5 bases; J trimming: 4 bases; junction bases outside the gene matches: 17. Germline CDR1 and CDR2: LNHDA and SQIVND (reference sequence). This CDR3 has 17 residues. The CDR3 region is CASSLPGFRDYLYEQYF. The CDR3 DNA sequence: TGTGCCAGTAGTTTACCAGGGTTCCGGGACTACCTATACGAGCAGTACTTC.

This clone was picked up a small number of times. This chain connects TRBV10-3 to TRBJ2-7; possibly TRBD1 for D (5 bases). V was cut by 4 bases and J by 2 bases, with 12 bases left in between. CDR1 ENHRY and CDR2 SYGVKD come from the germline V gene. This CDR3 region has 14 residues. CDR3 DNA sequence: TGTGCCATCAGTGTACAGGACGGAGCCTACGAGCAGTACTTC. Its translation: CAISVQDGAYEQYF.

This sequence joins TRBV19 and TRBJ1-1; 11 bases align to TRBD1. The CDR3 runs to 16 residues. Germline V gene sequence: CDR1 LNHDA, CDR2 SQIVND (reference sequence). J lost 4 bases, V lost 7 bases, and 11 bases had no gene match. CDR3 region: CASITGTGGLGTEAFF. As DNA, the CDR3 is TGTGCCAGTATAACTGGGACAGGGGGTCTAGGCACTGAAGCTTTCTTT.

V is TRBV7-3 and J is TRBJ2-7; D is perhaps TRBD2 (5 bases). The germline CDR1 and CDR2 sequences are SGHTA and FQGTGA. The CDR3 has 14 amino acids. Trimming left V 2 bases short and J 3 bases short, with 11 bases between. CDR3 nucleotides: TGTGCCAGCAGCTTATATGAGGGAGTCTACGAGCAGTACTTC. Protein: CASSLYEGVYEQYF.

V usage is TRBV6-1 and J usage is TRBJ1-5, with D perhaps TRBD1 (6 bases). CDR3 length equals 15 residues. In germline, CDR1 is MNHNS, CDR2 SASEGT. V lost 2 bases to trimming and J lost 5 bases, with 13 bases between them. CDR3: CASSELRTAHQPQHF. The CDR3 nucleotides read TGTGCCAGCAGTGAACTCCGGACAGCTCATCAGCCCCAGCATTTT.

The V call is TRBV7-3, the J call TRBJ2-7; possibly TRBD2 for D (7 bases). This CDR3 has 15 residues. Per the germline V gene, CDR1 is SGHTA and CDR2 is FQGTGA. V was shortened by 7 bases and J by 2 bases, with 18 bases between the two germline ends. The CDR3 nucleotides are TGTGCCAGCAACCACTCAGGCGGGGGCCCCTACGAGCAGTACTTC. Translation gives CASNHSGGGPYEQYF.

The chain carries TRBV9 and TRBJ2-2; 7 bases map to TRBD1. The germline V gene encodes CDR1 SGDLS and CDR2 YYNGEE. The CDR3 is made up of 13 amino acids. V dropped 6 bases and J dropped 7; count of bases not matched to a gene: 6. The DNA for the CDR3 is TGTGCCAGCATCGACAGGGCTGGCGGGGAGCTGTTTTTT. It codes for CASIDRAGGELFF.

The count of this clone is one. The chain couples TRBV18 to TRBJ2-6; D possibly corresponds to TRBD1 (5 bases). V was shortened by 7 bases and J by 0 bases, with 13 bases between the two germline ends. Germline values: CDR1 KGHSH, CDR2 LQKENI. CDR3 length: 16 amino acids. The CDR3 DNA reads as TGTGCCAGCTATGGACAAATGAGCTCTGGGGCCAACGTCCTGACTTTC. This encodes CASYGQMSSGANVLTF.

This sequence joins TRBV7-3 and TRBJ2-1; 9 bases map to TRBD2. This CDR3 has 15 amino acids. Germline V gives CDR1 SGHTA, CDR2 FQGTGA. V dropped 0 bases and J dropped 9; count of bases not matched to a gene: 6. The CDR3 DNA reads TGTGCCAGCAGCTTAACGTCATCTAGCGGGGTTGAGCAGTTCTTC. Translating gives CASSLTSSSGVEQFF.

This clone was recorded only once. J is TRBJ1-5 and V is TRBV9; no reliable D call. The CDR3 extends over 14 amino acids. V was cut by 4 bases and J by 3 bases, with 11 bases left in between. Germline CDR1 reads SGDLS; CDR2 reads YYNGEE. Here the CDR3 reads CASSREGLNQPQHF. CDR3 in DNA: TGTGCCAGCAGCCGCGAGGGCCTCAATCAGCCCCAGCATTTT.

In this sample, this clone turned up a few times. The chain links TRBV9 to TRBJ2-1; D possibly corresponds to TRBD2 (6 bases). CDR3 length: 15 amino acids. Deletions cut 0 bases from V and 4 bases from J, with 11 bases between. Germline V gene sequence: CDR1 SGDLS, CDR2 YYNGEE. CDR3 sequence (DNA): TGTGCCAGCAGCGTAGAGGCGGGGCAATACAATGAGCAGTTCTTC. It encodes CASSVEAGQYNEQFF.

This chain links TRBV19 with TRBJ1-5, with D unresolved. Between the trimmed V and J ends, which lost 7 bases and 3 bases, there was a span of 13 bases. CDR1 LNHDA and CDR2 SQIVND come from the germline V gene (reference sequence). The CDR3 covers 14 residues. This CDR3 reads CASNRGDINQPQHF. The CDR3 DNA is TGTGCCAGTAACCGTGGTGACATCAATCAGCCCCAGCATTTT.

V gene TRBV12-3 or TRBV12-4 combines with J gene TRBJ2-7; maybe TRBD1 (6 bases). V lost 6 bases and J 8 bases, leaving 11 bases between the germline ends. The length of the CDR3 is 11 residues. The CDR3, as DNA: TGTGCCAGCAGCAGGGACAATAAGCAGTACTTC. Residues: CASSRDNKQYF.

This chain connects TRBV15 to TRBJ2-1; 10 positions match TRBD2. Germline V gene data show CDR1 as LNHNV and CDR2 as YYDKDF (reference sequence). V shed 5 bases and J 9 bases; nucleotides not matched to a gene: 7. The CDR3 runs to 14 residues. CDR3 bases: TGTGCCACCAGCGCCGGGACTAGCGTTGGTGAGCAGTTCTTC. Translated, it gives CATSAGTSVGEQFF.

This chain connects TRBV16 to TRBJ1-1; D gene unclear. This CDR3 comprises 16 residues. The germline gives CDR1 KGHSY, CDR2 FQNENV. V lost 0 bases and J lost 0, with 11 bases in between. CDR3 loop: CASSQSARSMNTEAFF. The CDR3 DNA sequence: TGTGCCAGCAGCCAATCAGCGAGGAGCATGAACACTGAAGCTTTCTTT.

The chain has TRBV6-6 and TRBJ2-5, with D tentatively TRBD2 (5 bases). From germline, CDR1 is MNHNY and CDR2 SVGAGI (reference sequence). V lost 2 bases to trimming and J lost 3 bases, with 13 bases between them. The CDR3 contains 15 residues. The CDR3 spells CASSYPRLGEETQYF. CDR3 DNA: TGTGCCAGCAGTTACCCCCGATTGGGAGAAGAGACCCAGTACTTC.

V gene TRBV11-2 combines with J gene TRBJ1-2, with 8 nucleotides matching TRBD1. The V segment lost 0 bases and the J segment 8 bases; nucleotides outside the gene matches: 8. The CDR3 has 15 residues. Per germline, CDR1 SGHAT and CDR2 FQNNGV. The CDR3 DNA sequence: TGTGCCAGCAGCTTAGATTCAGGGGGCGGTTGGGGCTACACCTTC. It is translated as CASSLDSGGGWGYTF.

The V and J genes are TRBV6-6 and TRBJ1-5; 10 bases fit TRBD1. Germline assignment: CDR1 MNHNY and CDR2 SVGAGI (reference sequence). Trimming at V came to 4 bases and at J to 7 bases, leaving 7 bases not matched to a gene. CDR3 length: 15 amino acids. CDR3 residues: CASSSRQGAWQPQHF. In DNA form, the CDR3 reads TGTGCCAGCAGTTCCCGACAGGGGGCATGGCAGCCCCAGCATTTT.

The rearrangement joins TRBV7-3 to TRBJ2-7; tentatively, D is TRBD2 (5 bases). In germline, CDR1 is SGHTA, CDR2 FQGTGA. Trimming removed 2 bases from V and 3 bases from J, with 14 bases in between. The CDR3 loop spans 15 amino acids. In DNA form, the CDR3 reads TGTGCCAGCAGCTTACGAGGGAGTCCGAACTACGAGCAGTACTTC. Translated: CASSLRGSPNYEQYF.